The 3 T cell receptor beta chains in this list originate from one sample, sequenced in a study of blood T cell repertoires in COVID-19. Measured with immunoSEQ multiplex PCR; TCRdb has only the in-frame clones, and not every one. The data hold 200,000 to 300,000 clones, with roughly 88% observed a single time. Sequenced input: peripheral blood. These receptors all stem from a human donor in a cohort sampled during active COVID-19.

The chain is built from TRBV5-1 and TRBJ1-1; a possible D gene is TRBD1 (5 bases). Trimming removed 5 bases at V and 6 bases at J, with 17 bases between. Germline lookup yields CDR1 SGHRS and CDR2 YFSETQ. This CDR3 comprises 14 residues. The CDR3 sequence: CASSSDGGKAEAFF. DNA for the CDR3: TGCGCCAGCAGTTCCGACGGGGGAAAAGCTGAAGCTTTCTTT.

The V gene is TRBV6-6, the J gene TRBJ2-5; perhaps TRBD1 as D (6 bases). The ends were cut back, 4 bases at V and 5 bases at J, with 17 bases in the middle. This CDR3 region has 15 residues. Germline CDR1 MNHNY, CDR2 SVGAGI (reference sequence). The CDR3 sequence: CASSWGTLWKETQYF. DNA for the CDR3: TGTGCCAGCAGTTGGGGGACATTGTGGAAGGAGACCCAGTACTTC.

The J gene is TRBJ2-7, the V gene TRBV3-1 (or the pseudogene TRBV3-2); 7 positions agree with TRBD2. The junction had 6 bases not matched to a gene; V was cut back by 4 bases and J by 3 bases. This CDR3 has 14 amino acids. Germline V CDR1 and CDR2: LGHDT, YNNKEL (reference sequence). The CDR3 coding sequence is TGTGCCAGCAGCCCACGGGACTATATCTACGAGCAGTACTTC. Its translation: CASSPRDYIYEQYF.